Listed here are 26 T cell receptor beta chains from one sample, sequenced in a study of CD8+ T cells in alopecia areata. After isolation, RNA underwent reverse transcription to generate cDNA as the sequencing template. Produced via immunoSEQ multiplex PCR; TCRdb's table is partial and in-frame only. The table has fewer than 250,000 clones, 50% to 75% seen once. The treatment is: oral pan-JAK inhibitor, 5-10 mg twice daily. The starting material was CD4+ T cells sorted from blood, obtained at week 4, from a patient treated with tofacitinib. These receptors were taken from a human donor with alopecia areata.

J is TRBJ2-1 and V is TRBV5-1, with D possibly matching TRBD2 (5 bases). Germline V gene data show CDR1 as SGHRS and CDR2 as YFSETQ. V was clipped by 2 bases and J by 7 bases, with 7 bases between them. This CDR3 is 12 amino acids long. The CDR3 loop is CASSFPGNEQFF. In DNA form, the CDR3 reads TGCGCCAGCAGCTTCCCGGGGAATGAGCAGTTCTTC. Combining the CDR3 with reference TRBV5-1 and TRBJ2-1 gives the whole variable domain KAGVTQTPRYLIKTRGQQVTLSCSPISGHRSVSWYQQTPGQGLQFLFEYFSETQRNKGNFPGRFSGRQFSNSRSEMNVSTLELGDSALYLCASSFPGNEQFFGPGTRLTVL.

Worth noting for this clone: Relative to the germline gene, one junction end is altered; a read error may explain this. Other DNA sequences in this sample translate to the same CDR3. The chain joins TRBV12-5 to TRBJ1-5; TRBD1 is a possible D gene (5 bases). The CDR3 contains 13 residues. Germline V gene lookup returns CDR1 LGHNT and CDR2 FRNRAP. In DNA, the CDR3 is TGTGCTAGTGGCTTGGAGGGGAATCAGCCCCAGCATTTT. Residues: CASGLEGNQPQHF.

The chain links TRBV15 to TRBJ1-2, with D possibly matching TRBD1 (5 bases). Germline lookup yields CDR1 LNHNV and CDR2 YYDKDF (reference sequence). The CDR3 length is 14 residues. Trimming pared 5 bases from V and 4 bases from J, leaving 14 bases between. The chain's CDR3 is CATSSYGGSYGYTF. CDR3 DNA: TGTGCCACCAGCTCCTACGGGGGGAGCTATGGCTACACCTTC.

The V gene is TRBV5-1, the J gene TRBJ2-3; D might be TRBD2 (5 bases). V was cut by 4 bases and J by 6 bases, with 12 bases left in between. Germline V CDR1 and CDR2: SGHRS, YFSETQ. CDR3 length: 13 residues. The CDR3 DNA is TGCGCCAGCAGCAATCGACCGGGGGATACGCAGTATTTT. Translated, it gives CASSNRPGDTQYF.

J is TRBJ2-2 and V is TRBV4-1; D is ambiguous. The CDR3 covers 14 residues. CDR1 and CDR2 from the germline V gene are MGHRA and YSYEKL. The ends were cut back, 4 bases at V and 1 base at J, with 7 bases in the middle. The CDR3 DNA sequence: TGCGCCAGCAGCCTCACAGAGAACACCGGGGAGCTGTTTTTT. Translation gives CASSLTENTGELFF.

This rearrangement joins TRBV4-1 to TRBJ1-6; unclear D gene. The CDR3 has 13 amino acids. Germline CDR1 and CDR2: MGHRA and YSYEKL. Between the trimmed V and J ends, which lost 0 bases and 10 bases, there was a span of 7 bases. The DNA for the CDR3 is TGCGCCAGCAGCCAAGACAAGGGATCACCCCTCCACTTT. This encodes CASSQDKGSPLHF.

The chain couples TRBV19 to TRBJ1-5; D may be TRBD1 (6 bases). This CDR3 spans 13 amino acids. Trimming stripped 7 bases from V and 7 bases from J, with 14 bases between. CDR1 is LNHDA and CDR2 is SQIVND in the germline V gene (reference sequence). The CDR3 loop is CASIGGARQPQHF. CDR3 DNA sequence: TGTGCCAGTATAGGGGGGGCCAGGCAGCCCCAGCATTTT. The whole variable domain, filled in from reference TRBV19 and TRBJ1-5, reads DGGITQSPKYLFRKEGQNVTLSCEQNLNHDAMYWYRQDPGQGLRLIYYSQIVNDFQKGDIAEGYSVSREKKESFPLTVTSAQKNPTAFYLCASIGGARQPQHFGDGTRLSIL.

The chain joins TRBV9 to TRBJ1-2, with D tentatively TRBD1 (6 bases). CDR1 and CDR2 (germline): SGDLS, YYNGEE. V lost 3 bases and J lost 6, with 15 bases in between. The CDR3 length is 14 residues. This chain's CDR3 is CASSGRGARDGYTF. The CDR3 DNA sequence: TGTGCCAGCAGCGGGAGGGGGGCGCGGGATGGCTACACCTTC. The variable domain in full, with the rest retrieved from reference TRBV9 and TRBJ1-2, is DSGVTQTPKHLITATGQRVTLRCSPRSGDLSVYWYQQSLDQGLQFLIQYYNGEERAKGNILERFSAQQFPDLHSELNLSSLELGDSALYFCASSGRGARDGYTFGSGTRLTVV.

This clone was picked up one time. The chain carries TRBV14 and TRBJ1-1; D gene unclear. V was clipped by 4 bases and J by 4 bases, with 10 bases between them. CDR1 is SGHDN, CDR2 FVKESK, per germline. This CDR3 has 13 amino acids. The CDR3 here is CASSPTGSTEAFF. The CDR3 region has the DNA TGTGCCAGCAGCCCGACGGGGAGCACTGAAGCTTTCTTT. Filled out from reference TRBV14 and TRBJ1-1, the complete variable domain reads EAGVTQFPSHSVIEKGQTVTLRCDPISGHDNLYWYRRVMGKEIKFLLHFVKESKQDESGMPNNRFLAERTGGTYSTLKVQPAELEDSGVYFCASSPTGSTEAFFGQGTRLTVV.

The chain employs TRBV5-6 and TRBJ1-1; possible D gene TRBD1, 6 bases. CDR1 and CDR2 (germline): SGHDT, YYEEEE. The CDR3 extends over 14 amino acids. V shed 4 bases and J shed 1 base, with 11 bases lying between them. The CDR3 reads CASSTGTPNTEAFF. The CDR3 nucleotides are TGTGCCAGCAGCACGGGGACACCGAACACTGAAGCTTTCTTT.

DNA for the CDR3: TGTGCCACAGGGCGGAGTTCGACAGGGGCTGGAGCTTTCTTT. It encodes CATGRSSTGAGAFF. This rearrangement joins TRBV6-5 to TRBJ1-1; 8 positions agree with TRBD1. V shed 10 bases, J shed 10 bases, and the junction held 17 bases outside the gene matches. The length of the CDR3 is 14 residues. From germline, CDR1 is MNHEY and CDR2 SVGAGI.

The chain recombines TRBV19 with TRBJ1-5, with a tentative D call TRBD1 (5 bases). The CDR3 consists of 15 residues. V lost 6 bases and J lost 1, with 13 bases in between. The germline gives CDR1 LNHDA, CDR2 SQIVND (reference sequence). The CDR3 DNA reads TGTGCCAGTAGAGAAGTGGGGCAGAGCAATCAGCCCCAGCATTTT. This translates into CASREVGQSNQPQHF.

The rearrangement joins TRBV29-1 to TRBJ1-4, with TRBD1 matching over 11 bases. The J segment lost 7 bases and the V segment lost 7 bases, leaving 11 bases of the junction unmatched. The CDR3 totals 15 residues. The germline V gene encodes CDR1 SQVTM and CDR2 ANQGSEA. CDR3 bases: TGCAGCGCGAAAAGGACAGGGGGCGTAGTTGAAAAACTGTTTTTT. Translated: CSAKRTGGVVEKLFF.

The chain couples TRBV5-1 to TRBJ1-1; no clear D gene. The length of the CDR3 is 15 residues. Trimming took 4 bases from V and 5 from J, leaving 18 bases between them. Germline V gene data show CDR1 as SGHRS and CDR2 as YFSETQ. CDR3 loop: CASSPPYRGGTEAFF. CDR3 DNA: TGCGCCAGCAGCCCTCCCTACCGGGGTGGAACTGAAGCTTTCTTT.

The chain recombines TRBV7-2 with TRBJ2-3; D is possibly TRBD2 (7 bases). There are 15 residues in the CDR3. V was pared by 2 bases and J by 5 bases, with 14 bases between. Germline loops: CDR1 SGHTA, CDR2 FQGNSA. The CDR3 reads CASSLLGGGRDTQYF. CDR3 sequence (DNA): TGTGCCAGCAGCTTATTGGGCGGGGGCCGAGATACGCAGTATTTT.

V gene TRBV28 combines with J gene TRBJ2-5, with D hard to call. Germline V gene lookup returns CDR1 MDHEN and CDR2 SYDVKM. CDR3 length: 12 residues. V lost 6 bases to trimming and J lost 13 bases, with 18 bases between them. The CDR3: CASSIPSDGWYF. CDR3 DNA sequence: TGTGCCAGCAGCATACCCTCGGACGGATGGTACTTC.

The genes are TRBV9 and TRBJ2-3, with D uncertain. The CDR3 runs 12 residues. With 4 bases removed from V and 2 bases from J, the gap between germline ends came to 5 bases. Per germline, CDR1 SGDLS and CDR2 YYNGEE. CDR3 region: CASSTTTDTQYF. The CDR3 DNA reads TGTGCCAGCAGCACAACCACAGATACGCAGTATTTT. Full variable domain (outside the CDR3, taken from reference TRBV9 and TRBJ2-3): DSGVTQTPKHLITATGQRVTLRCSPRSGDLSVYWYQQSLDQGLQFLIQYYNGEERAKGNILERFSAQQFPDLHSELNLSSLELGDSALYFCASSTTTDTQYFGPGTRLTVL.

This rearrangement joins TRBV2 to TRBJ1-6; 12 nucleotides line up with TRBD1. CDR1 is SNHLY and CDR2 is FYNNEI in the germline V gene. J was trimmed by 4 bases and V by 3 bases; bases with no gene match: 19. This CDR3 spans 22 amino acids. CDR3 protein: CASSETFGIGTGGIVYNSPLHF. The CDR3 region has the DNA TGTGCCAGCAGTGAGACCTTTGGAATCGGGACAGGGGGCATCGTTTATAATTCACCCCTCCACTTT.

Remarks on this clone: The identical CDR3 is also encoded by other nucleotide sequences in the sample. This rearrangement joins TRBV18 to TRBJ2-1; no clear D gene. Germline assignment: CDR1 KGHSH and CDR2 LQKENI. The CDR3 is 12 amino acids. The V end lost 0 bases, the J end lost 6 bases, and 3 bases lay between the germline ends. The CDR3 region is CASSPPGNEQFF. The CDR3, as DNA: TGTGCCAGCTCACCACCGGGCAATGAGCAGTTCTTC.

The chain couples TRBV7-2 to TRBJ2-1, with D unclear. V dropped 5 bases and J dropped 2 bases, with 10 bases sitting between them. CDR1 and CDR2 from the germline V gene are SGHTA and FQGNSA. The CDR3 is 14 residues long. DNA of the CDR3: TGTGCCAGCAGCCCCTCCCCGGCCTACAATGAGCAGTTCTTC. Encoded protein: CASSPSPAYNEQFF.

The genes are TRBV6-5 and TRBJ2-1; 9 bases fit TRBD1. Per germline, CDR1 MNHEY and CDR2 SVGAGI. This CDR3 is built from 15 residues. V shed 7 bases, J shed 2 bases, and the junction held 6 bases outside the gene matches. CDR3 in amino acids: CASTPGQGPYNEQFF. CDR3 bases: TGTGCCAGCACTCCGGGACAGGGCCCCTACAATGAGCAGTTCTTC.

The V gene is TRBV29-1, the J gene TRBJ2-5; D uncertain. Germline CDR1 SQVTM, CDR2 ANQGSEA. The CDR3 consists of 10 residues. This chain's CDR3 is CSTSRETQYF. The CDR3 DNA follows: TGCAGTACCTCTCGAGAGACCCAGTACTTC.

This clone was seen a handful of times. V is TRBV5-1 and J is TRBJ1-4; possible D gene TRBD1, 5 bases. Trimming pared 0 bases from V and 7 bases from J, leaving 10 bases between. Germline V CDR1 and CDR2: SGHRS, YFSETQ. This CDR3 comprises 14 residues. In DNA form, the CDR3 reads TGCGCCAGCAGCTTGGGCCAGGGTGGTGAAAAACTGTTTTTT. Translation: CASSLGQGGEKLFF. Looking up the rest from reference TRBV5-1 and TRBJ1-4 gives the full variable domain: KAGVTQTPRYLIKTRGQQVTLSCSPISGHRSVSWYQQTPGQGLQFLFEYFSETQRNKGNFPGRFSGRQFSNSRSEMNVSTLELGDSALYLCASSLGQGGEKLFFGSGTQLSVL.

This clone has just a few counts. The chain recombines TRBV30 with TRBJ2-1; 8 bases match TRBD2. J was trimmed by 5 bases and V by 3 bases; bases with no gene match: 9. CDR1 is GTSNPN and CDR2 is SVGIG in the germline V gene (reference sequence). This CDR3 region has 15 residues. CDR3 coding DNA: TGTGCCTGGAGCCCATCGCGGGGGGCCCACAATGAGCAGTTCTTC. It is translated as CAWSPSRGAHNEQFF.

The chain uses TRBV18 and TRBJ2-1; 10 bases align to TRBD1. Trimming cost V 3 bases and J 8 bases; bases outside gene matches: 4. The germline V gene encodes CDR1 KGHSH and CDR2 LQKENI. The CDR3 is made up of 14 amino acids. CDR3: CASSPGQGRDEQFF. The CDR3 nucleotides are TGTGCCAGCTCACCGGGACAGGGGCGCGATGAGCAGTTCTTC.

The V call is TRBV4-3, the J call TRBJ1-4; D is unresolved. V gave up 0 bases and J gave up 0 bases, with 5 bases separating them. CDR1 LGHNA and CDR2 YSLEER come from the germline V gene. The CDR3 consists of 15 residues. CDR3 region: CASSQEFATNEKLFF. The CDR3 DNA sequence: TGCGCCAGCAGCCAAGAGTTTGCAACTAATGAAAAACTGTTTTTT.